The 10 T cell receptor beta chains below come from one sample, sequenced in a study of cytomegalovirus exposure and HLA in healthy donors. The PCR was carried out with 60 Vbeta primers and 13 Jbeta primers. The protocol was immunoSEQ multiplex PCR, while the TCRdb copy is restricted to in-frame clones and leaves out a portion. The sample lists 170,000 or so clones, 80% to 90% occurring once. The sequenced sample was PBMCs. The receptors derive from a woman aged 18-29 years in good health and CMV-seronegative.

This sequence joins TRBV7-3 and TRBJ2-2; 8 bases align to TRBD1. V gave up 5 bases and J gave up 0 bases; unmatched junction bases: 2. This CDR3 comprises 15 residues. The germline gives CDR1 SGHTA, CDR2 FQGTGA. The CDR3 spells CASSKQGANTGELFF. The CDR3 DNA reads TGTGCCAGCAGCAAACAGGGGGCGAACACCGGGGAGCTGTTTTTT.

The V and J genes are TRBV2 and TRBJ1-3; 7 bases are a match to TRBD1. This CDR3 has 15 residues. J gave up 4 bases and V 5 bases, and 8 bases lay outside the gene matches. Germline values: CDR1 SNHLY, CDR2 FYNNEI. The DNA for the CDR3 is TGTGCCAGCAGTTTTTCACAGGGGAAAGGAAACACCATATATTTT. Its translation is CASSFSQGKGNTIYF. The whole variable domain, filled in from reference TRBV2 and TRBJ1-3, reads EPEVTQTPSHQVTQMGQEVILRCVPISNHLYFYWYRQILGQKVEFLVSFYNNEISEKSEIFDDQFSVERPDGSNFTLKIRSTKLEDSAMYFCASSFSQGKGNTIYFGEGSWLTVV.

This rearrangement joins TRBV6-5 to TRBJ1-2, with TRBD1 as a possible D gene (6 bases). Germline V lookup: CDR1 MNHEY, CDR2 SVGAGI. The V gene lost 6 bases and the J gene lost 7 bases, with 18 bases spanning the gap. CDR3 length: 14 residues. The CDR3 DNA sequence: TGTGCCAGCAGCCGGGACATCGGCTGGGGTGGCTACACCTTC. As protein: CASSRDIGWGGYTF.

The V and J genes are TRBV5-1 and TRBJ2-1; the D gene is possibly TRBD2 (5 bases). This CDR3 is 16 amino acids long. From germline, CDR1 is SGHRS and CDR2 YFSETQ. The V end was cut by 2 bases, the J end by 4 bases, with 16 bases between. The CDR3 spells CASSFNEGAGYNEQFF. DNA of the CDR3: TGCGCCAGCAGCTTCAATGAGGGAGCTGGGTACAATGAGCAGTTCTTC.

This clone was picked up one time. The J gene is TRBJ2-1, the V gene TRBV6-4; the D is unclear. CDR3 size: 13 residues. V was shortened by 2 bases and J by 4 bases, with 6 bases between the two germline ends. Germline CDR1 and CDR2: MRHNA and SNTAGT. The CDR3 sequence: CASSDGPYNEQFF. The DNA for the CDR3 is TGTGCCAGCAGTGACGGGCCTTACAATGAGCAGTTCTTC.

The V call is TRBV7-2, the J call TRBJ2-7, with D perhaps TRBD2 (5 bases). Per germline, CDR1 SGHTA and CDR2 FQGNSA. The CDR3 consists of 14 residues. Trimming shortened V by 1 base and J by 1 base, and 8 bases separated the two germline ends. CDR3 sequence: CASSLDPGSYEQYF. For the CDR3, the DNA is TGTGCCAGCAGCTTAGATCCGGGATCCTACGAGCAGTACTTC.

The chain joins TRBV5-4 to TRBJ1-2, with TRBD1 identical over 7 bases. The CDR3 loop spans 14 amino acids. The trim removed 4 bases at V and 0 bases at J, leaving 3 bases unmatched. Germline CDR1 SGHNT, CDR2 YYREEE (reference sequence). CDR3 region: CASSKGQPNYGYTF. CDR3 bases: TGTGCCAGCAGCAAGGGACAGCCTAACTATGGCTACACCTTC.

The chain recombines TRBV5-4 with TRBJ1-1; D is possibly TRBD1 (6 bases). CDR1 SGHNT and CDR2 YYREEE come from the germline V gene (reference sequence). The CDR3 is made up of 15 amino acids. Between the trimmed V and J ends, which lost 5 bases and 0 bases, there was a span of 14 bases. CDR3 amino acids: CASSSNDRMNTEAFF. CDR3 nucleotides: TGTGCCAGCAGTTCTAATGACAGGATGAACACTGAAGCTTTCTTT. Looking up the rest from reference TRBV5-4 and TRBJ1-1 gives the full variable domain: ETGVTQSPTHLIKTRGQQVTLRCSSQSGHNTVSWYQQALGQGPQFIFQYYREEENGRGNFPPRFSGLQFPNYSSELNVNALELDDSALYLCASSSNDRMNTEAFFGQGTRLTVV.

The CDR3 nucleotides are TGCGCCAGCAGCCGGGGGACAGGGGGCCGAGAGACCCAGTACTTC. It is translated as CASSRGTGGRETQYF. The gene calls are TRBV5-1 and TRBJ2-5, with 12 bases matching TRBD1. Germline CDR1 SGHRS, CDR2 YFSETQ. CDR3 length equals 15 residues. V trimming: 4 bases; J trimming: 4 bases; junction bases outside the gene matches: 5.

The rearrangement joins TRBV6-5 to TRBJ2-1; a weak D match, TRBD2 (6 bases). The CDR3 totals 13 residues. V lost 6 bases and J 7 bases, leaving 13 bases between the germline ends. Per the germline V gene, CDR1 is MNHEY and CDR2 is SVGAGI. In DNA, the CDR3 is TGTGCCAGCAGCTCCGGACTATTGAATGAGCAGTTCTTC. Translation: CASSSGLLNEQFF.